Sequencing of this TCR beta chain was carried out in a study of identical twins (TCRdb year 2016). Concerning the study at large: The study deep-sequenced TCR alpha and beta repertoires from monozygotic twins, unrelated adults of various ages and cord blood to test whether fetal clonotypes persist. Replicate twin experiments were performed at different times using different library preparation protocols to rule out contamination.

Every donor was a healthy Caucasian. The paper as a whole reports these results and caveats: Fewer insertions were carried by abundant cord blood beta clonotypes, a similar but weaker trend appeared in young adult naive repertoires, and no such trend appeared in memory repertoires. Out-of-frame TCR alpha sequences shared between twins showed an excess of low generation-probability sequences compared with coincidental sharing between unrelated individuals. In monozygotic twins, recombination models systematically underestimated out-of-frame TCR alpha sharing, but the models matched the sharing seen between unrelated individuals. The excess sharing between twins in beta out-of-frame sequences was weaker because fewer shared sequences reduced the signal-to-noise ratio. Because the same donors could not be followed over many years, the conclusions depended on cross-sectional statistical analysis. Invariant T cells such as MAIT and iNKT could partly confound zero-insertion analyses, though diverse VJ usage argued against this for most clonotypes.

This clonotype was counted at least ten times. No antigen is known for it. Base qualities are missing; no much larger clone stands one base away. V gives up 7 bases and J gives up 5 bases, and the segment between their germline ends measures 11 bases. CDR1 and CDR2, looked up from the germline V gene, are LGHNT and FRNRAP. Measured from the cysteine to the phenylalanine, the CDR3 is 12 residues long. Only the CDR3 part of the read is kept: 36 bases, read in frame from the first base. Preparation of the library involved 5' RACE. The listed sequencing device is Illumina HiSeq 2000. A universal primer binding site was added through template switching, and the final cDNA carried a unique molecular identifier so that TCR cDNA molecules could be counted accurately. First-strand cDNA for TCR alpha and beta chains was synthesized from specific primers in the conserved constant-segment region. To control for contamination, every cDNA library was double barcoded, receiving both a SMART-Mk sample barcode and Illumina barcodes. TruSeq adapter sequences, together with Illumina sample barcodes, were added in two successive PCR steps. The TCR alpha and beta cDNA libraries were sequenced on the Illumina HiSeq platform using custom primers. On the study's bioinformatics: Raw reads were processed with MiGEC to extract unique molecular identifiers, and MiXCR was used to determine CDR3 positions. For each individual, recombination models were inferred using an EM algorithm with the repgenHMM and IGoR tools. Shared clonotype analysis was performed with the tcR package in R, normalizing sharing by the product of cloneset sizes. To study raw recombination free of thymic and clonal selection effects, out-of-frame nonproductive sequences were analyzed. The public reads were run again by TCRdb, first through fastp at Q25 and then through MiXCR, and only productive beta chains were kept. CDR3 protein duplicates are merged, each entry listing the most common genes and DNA. In this record, the V and J calls reflect TCRdb's handling and not the investigators' own analysis. This sample comprises around 1.7 million distinct CDR3 sequences, around 33% of them detected only once. Together, the top ten hold about 0.27% of the sample.

The sample taken for sequencing was cord blood. Rearrangement joined TRBV12-5 to TRBJ1-2; TRBD1 is a weak D gene call, 6 bases matching. The receptor was derived from a newborn girl in good health. The CDR3 sequence is CASAPGHYGYTF. The nucleotide sequence is given as TGTGCTAGTGCCCCGGGACATTATGGCTACACCTTC.